This T cell receptor (beta chain) was found in a study of radiotherapy plus CTLA-4 blockade in lung cancer. Study in general: Among enrolled patients, less than 20% responded and 31% achieved disease control.

Ipilimumab CTLA-4 blockade and focal radiation were given to patients with chemo-refractory metastatic non-small-cell lung cancer. This clone was observed a single time. Sequencing was performed with immunoSEQ multiplex PCR; in TCRdb, only in-frame clones are kept and a portion is missing. The top ten clones hold about 14% of a sample with roughly 98,000 clones, about 83% of them seen once. Unmatched junction bases numbered 10, after V lost 0 bases and J lost 3 bases. This CDR3 contains 18 residues. CDR1 is MRHNA and CDR2 is SNTAGT in the germline V gene. The receptor was derived from a human donor with non-small cell lung cancer that progressed on radiotherapy plus ipilimumab. Here the sequenced sample was peripheral blood, taken from a patient treated with radiotherapy plus ipilimumab. This chain joins TRBV6-4 and TRBJ2-7; 11 nucleotides line up with TRBD2. As DNA, the CDR3 is TGTGCCAGCAGTGACTCGAAGCTAGCGGGAGGACCACACTACGAGCAGTACTTC. The encoded protein is CASSDSKLAGGPHYEQYF.